Reported below is one TCR beta chain. Its cognate antigen is unknown. These data come from a study of spatial heterogeneity in lung cancer. Regarding the study as a whole: Resection saw ubiquitous expanded tumor TCRs appear in blood more than follow-up did.

The germline V and J ends were trimmed by 0 bases and 2 bases, with 4 bases remaining between them. Per germline, CDR1 LGHDT and CDR2 YNNKEL (reference sequence). The CDR3 totals 13 residues. Described time point: sample taken at primary tumor resection. Whole RNA came from tumor, nontumor lung or frozen PBMC and was sequenced without being sorted. Samples came from roughly 72 TRACERx patients with untreated early-stage lung cancer. Single TCR cDNA molecules each had their own unique molecular identifier. TCRdb recomputed calls from the 5' RACE reads with MiXCR, one row per CDR3 protein. The sample lists 40,000 to 50,000 distinct CDR3 sequences; about an eighth were seen once.

The sample here was PBMCs, taken at surgery. This rearrangement joins TRBV3-1 to TRBJ2-5; D gene unclear. The source of this sequence is a male donor with early-stage non-small cell lung cancer. The CDR3 sequence is CASSQDRQETQYF. Written as DNA, the CDR3 is TGTGCCAGCAGCCAAGACAGACAAGAGACCCAGTACTTC.